This T cell receptor (beta chain) was identified in a study of cytomegalovirus exposure and HLA in healthy donors. Findings of the study overall: High specificity and sensitivity for cytomegalovirus status were reported for the classifier. Most TCR sequences were seen very rarely across donors, but some public TCRs occurred in many. Among the CMV-associated chains, a few were confirmed in vitro as specific for CMV antigens.

Repertoires were generated with immunoSEQ multiplex PCR, while TCRdb's copy carries only in-frame clones and drops some. The sample has tens of thousands of clones; more than 85% are singletons. For this clone: Its antigen remains unknown.

J was trimmed by 4 bases and V by 9 bases; bases with no gene match: 6. This CDR3 comprises 13 residues. Germline CDR1 is MDHEN and CDR2 is SYDVKM. Sequencing was done on a sample of PBMCs. This receptor was taken from a man aged 18 to 30 in good health and CMV-seronegative. V usage is TRBV28 and J usage is TRBJ1-2, with 9 positions matching TRBD1. The DNA for the CDR3 is TGTGCCAGTTGGACAGGGGCTGGCTATGGCTACACCTTC. Translating gives CASWTGAGYGYTF.